This TCR beta chain is from a study of beta chain features in type 1 diabetes. cDNA synthesis used the whole RNA isolate, giving expressed TCRB sequences. Sequencing was performed with immunoSEQ multiplex PCR; in TCRdb, only in-frame clones are kept and a portion is missing. This sample has hundreds of thousands of clones; 6.5% to 10% occur once, and the top ten carry approximately 0.47%. The collection from each donor was one heparinised blood draw averaging about 110 mL. CDR1 is SGHTA, CDR2 FQGNSA, per germline. The ends lost 3 bases at V and 6 bases at J; junction bases unmatched: 10. CDR3 length equals 15 residues. In the case of this clone: The target antigen is unknown.

The study's findings and limits: Patients with type 1 diabetes showed fewer VDJ junction insertions and more deletions. Naive, central memory and Treg TCRB repertoires appeared more alike in patients than in healthy donors.

The chain is built from TRBV7-2 and TRBJ1-2, with 7 bases fitting TRBD1. The sequenced material came from central memory CD4+ T cells from blood. The TCR was taken from a woman between 18 and 29 years old in good health. The DNA for the CDR3 is TGTGCCAGCAGCTTGGGGCTCAGGGGGGATAATGGCTACACCTTC. It is translated as CASSLGLRGDNGYTF.